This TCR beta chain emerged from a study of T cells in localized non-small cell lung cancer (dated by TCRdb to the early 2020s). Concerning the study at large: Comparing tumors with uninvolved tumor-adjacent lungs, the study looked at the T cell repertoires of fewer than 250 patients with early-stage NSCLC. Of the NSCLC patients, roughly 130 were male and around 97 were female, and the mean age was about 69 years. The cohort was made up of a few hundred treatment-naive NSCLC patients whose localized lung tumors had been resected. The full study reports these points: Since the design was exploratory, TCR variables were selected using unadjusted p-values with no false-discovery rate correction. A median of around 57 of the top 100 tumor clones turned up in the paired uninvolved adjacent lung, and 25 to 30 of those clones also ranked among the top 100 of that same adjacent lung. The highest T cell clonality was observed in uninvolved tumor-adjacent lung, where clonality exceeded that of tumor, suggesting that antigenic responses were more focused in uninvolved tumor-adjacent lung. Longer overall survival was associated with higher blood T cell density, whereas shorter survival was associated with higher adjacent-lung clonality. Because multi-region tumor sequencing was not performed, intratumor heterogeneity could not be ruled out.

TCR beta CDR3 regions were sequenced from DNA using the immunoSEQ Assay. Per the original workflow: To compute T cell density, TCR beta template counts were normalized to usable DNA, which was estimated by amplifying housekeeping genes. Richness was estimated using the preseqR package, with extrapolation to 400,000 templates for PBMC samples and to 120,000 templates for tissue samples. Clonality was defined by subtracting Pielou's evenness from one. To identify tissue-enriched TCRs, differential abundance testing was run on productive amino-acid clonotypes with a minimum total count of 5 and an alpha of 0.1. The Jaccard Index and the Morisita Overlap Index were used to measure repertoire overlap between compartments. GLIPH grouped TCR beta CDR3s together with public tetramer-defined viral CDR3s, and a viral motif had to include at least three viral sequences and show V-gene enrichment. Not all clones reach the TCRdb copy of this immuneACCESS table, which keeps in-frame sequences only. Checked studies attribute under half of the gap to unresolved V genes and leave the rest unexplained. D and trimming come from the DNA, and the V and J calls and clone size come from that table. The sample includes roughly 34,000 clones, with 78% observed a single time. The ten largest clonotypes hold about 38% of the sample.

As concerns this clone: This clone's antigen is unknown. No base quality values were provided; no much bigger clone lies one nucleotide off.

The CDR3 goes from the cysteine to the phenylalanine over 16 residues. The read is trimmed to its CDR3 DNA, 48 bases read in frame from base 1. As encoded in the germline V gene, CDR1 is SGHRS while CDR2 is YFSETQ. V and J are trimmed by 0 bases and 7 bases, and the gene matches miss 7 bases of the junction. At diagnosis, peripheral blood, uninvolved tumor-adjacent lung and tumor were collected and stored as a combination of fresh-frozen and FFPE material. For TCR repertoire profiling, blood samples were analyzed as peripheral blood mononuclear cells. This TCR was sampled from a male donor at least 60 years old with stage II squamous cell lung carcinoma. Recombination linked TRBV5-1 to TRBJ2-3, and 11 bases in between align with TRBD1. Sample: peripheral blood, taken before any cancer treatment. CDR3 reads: CASSLGPGTGGHTQYF. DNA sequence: TGCGCCAGCAGCTTGGGTCCCGGGACAGGGGGACATACGCAGTATTTT.